This T cell receptor (beta chain) was sequenced during a study of identical twins. Ten or more counts support this clonotype. Its antigen is unidentified. One entry per CDR3 protein, called by TCRdb with MiXCR from the 5' RACE reads. The data show 400,000 to 500,000 distinct CDR3 sequences, about 18% seen once. The CDR3 has 15 residues. Between the trimmed V and J ends, which lost 3 bases and 0 bases, there was a span of 11 bases. The study, taken as a whole, reports: Insertion counts were lower in abundant cord blood beta clonotypes, a trend that memory repertoires did not show. There was more out-of-frame TCR alpha sharing in monozygotic twins than models estimated. Twin-shared out-of-frame alpha sequences showed excess low generation probability.

The sequencing input was naive T cells sorted from blood. The sequence came from a man between 45 and 60 years old in good health. This chain links TRBV12-3 or TRBV12-4 with TRBJ1-1; D gene uncertain. In DNA, the CDR3 is TGTGCCAGCAGTTTGTACGGGTTCATGAACACTGAAGCTTTCTTT. Its translation is CASSLYGFMNTEAFF.